The 27 T cell receptor beta chains given below trace back to one sample, sequenced in a study of shared clonotypes between healthy human individuals. Method: immunoSEQ multiplex PCR; TCRdb's copy keeps in-frame clones and lacks some. The sample has millions of clones, around nine tenths seen once. Sequencing was carried out using naive CD4+ T cells sorted from blood. Subset here: CD45RA+ positively selected. These receptors originate from a man aged 18 to 30 in good health.

As concerns this clone: The same CDR3 can be traced to other DNA sequences in this sample. The V and J genes are TRBV9 and TRBJ1-2; D not resolved. The CDR3 loop spans 13 amino acids. Germline CDR1 reads SGDLS; CDR2 reads YYNGEE. V gave up 0 bases and J gave up 0 bases, with 3 bases separating them. The CDR3 DNA is TGTGCCAGCAGCGTAGACGCTAACTATGGCTACACCTTC. Translation gives CASSVDANYGYTF.

The rearrangement joins TRBV9 to TRBJ2-3; 9 nucleotides align to TRBD1. CDR3 length: 16 residues. Germline V gene data show CDR1 as SGDLS and CDR2 as YYNGEE. Germline trimming cut 3 bases from V and 3 bases from J; bases unmatched to any gene: 8. CDR3 residues: CASSAWTGEKTDTQYF. In nucleotides, the CDR3 is TGTGCCAGCAGCGCATGGACAGGGGAGAAGACAGATACGCAGTATTTT. Based on the CDR3 plus reference TRBV9 and TRBJ2-3, the full variable domain is DSGVTQTPKHLITATGQRVTLRCSPRSGDLSVYWYQQSLDQGLQFLIQYYNGEERAKGNILERFSAQQFPDLHSELNLSSLELGDSALYFCASSAWTGEKTDTQYFGPGTRLTVL.

This clone showed up just a few times. The chain carries TRBV25-1 and TRBJ1-2; no clear D. Germline CDR1 MGHDK, CDR2 SYGVNS. The ends were cut back, 3 bases at V and 7 bases at J, with 15 bases in the middle. The CDR3 length is 14 residues. The DNA of the CDR3 is TGTGCCAGCAGTGACTTTGCTTACACTACTGGCTACACCTTC. Amino acid sequence: CASSDFAYTTGYTF.

This chain links TRBV2 with TRBJ2-1; D gene uncertain. The CDR3 sequence is 12 residues long. Germline CDR1 and CDR2: SNHLY and FYNNEI. V was pared by 1 base and J by 8 bases, with 6 bases between. CDR3 DNA sequence: TGTGCCAGCAGTGAAGAGTTCCATGAGCAGTTCTTC. Translation: CASSEEFHEQFF. Full variable domain (rest looked up from reference TRBV2 and TRBJ2-1): EPEVTQTPSHQVTQMGQEVILRCVPISNHLYFYWYRQILGQKVEFLVSFYNNEISEKSEIFDDQFSVERPDGSNFTLKIRSTKLEDSAMYFCASSEEFHEQFFGPGTRLTVL.

V and J are TRBV5-1 and TRBJ2-1; weak D call: TRBD2 (6 bases). Germline V CDR1 and CDR2: SGHRS, YFSETQ. The germline V and J ends were trimmed by 0 bases and 7 bases, with 11 bases remaining between them. The CDR3 totals 14 residues. In DNA form, the CDR3 reads TGCGCCAGCAGCTTGGCCGGGAGAAGGAATGAGCAGTTCTTC. Translation: CASSLAGRRNEQFF.

In its sample, this clone was seen a few times. The rearrangement links TRBV5-5 to TRBJ1-3; D is perhaps TRBD1 (6 bases). Per germline, CDR1 SGHKS and CDR2 YYEKEE (reference sequence). The CDR3 covers 16 residues. V lost 2 bases and J 0 bases, leaving 12 bases between the germline ends. The CDR3 reads CASSLPDRVSGNTIYF. CDR3 in DNA: TGTGCCAGCAGCTTACCGGACAGAGTCTCTGGAAACACCATATATTTT.

The chain recombines TRBV6-6 with TRBJ1-2; 8 bases are shared with TRBD1. Germline CDR1 is MNHNY and CDR2 is SVGAGI (reference sequence). After removal of 5 bases from V and 2 bases from J, the junction contained 10 bases not matched to a gene. The CDR3 runs to 16 residues. CDR3 sequence: CASSIPPRQGNYGYTF. The CDR3, as DNA: TGTGCCAGCAGTATCCCCCCCAGACAGGGGAACTATGGCTACACCTTC.

V and J are TRBV29-1 and TRBJ2-3; D is ambiguous. Per the germline V gene, CDR1 is SQVTM and CDR2 is ANQGSEA. The V end lost 4 bases, the J end lost 10 bases, and 18 bases lay between the germline ends. The CDR3 loop spans 13 amino acids. The CDR3 DNA is TGCAGCGTTGTGGGCAGTATATTTATCCCGCAGTATTTT. It codes for CSVVGSIFIPQYF.

This sequence joins TRBV6-6 and TRBJ2-7; D ambiguous. Germline V CDR1 and CDR2: MNHNY, SVGAGI (reference sequence). V lost 0 bases, J lost 1 base, and 10 bases lay in between. The CDR3 extends over 15 amino acids. As DNA, the CDR3 is TGTGCCAGCAGTTACTCGGTCTTCGGATCCTACGAGCAGTACTTC. This translates into CASSYSVFGSYEQYF.

The chain carries TRBV15 and TRBJ2-5; possibly TRBD1 for D (6 bases). From germline, CDR1 is LNHNV and CDR2 YYDKDF (reference sequence). The CDR3 runs to 12 residues. Trimming removed 1 base from V and 9 bases from J, with 9 bases in between. CDR3 sequence (DNA): TGTGCCACCAGCAGAGGGGGGCAGGCCCAGTACTTC. Protein product: CATSRGGQAQYF.

The chain links TRBV12-5 to TRBJ1-5, with 10 bases matching TRBD1. Germline V gene lookup returns CDR1 LGHNT and CDR2 FRNRAP. V lost 3 bases and J lost 4; bases outside the gene matches: 9. The CDR3 runs to 17 residues. The CDR3 DNA reads as TGTGCTAGTGGTTTCCTGGGACAGGGGATTGTTAATCAGCCCCAGCATTTT. Translated: CASGFLGQGIVNQPQHF.

CDR3 region: CASSPTSRRVDGHEQYF. The CDR3 DNA reads as TGCGCCAGCAGCCCCACCTCTCGCAGGGTCGATGGACACGAGCAGTACTTC. The rearrangement uses TRBV4-1 and TRBJ2-7; D might be TRBD1 (5 bases). CDR1 MGHRA and CDR2 YSYEKL come from the germline V gene. CDR3 length: 17 amino acids. V was pared by 4 bases and J by 5 bases, with 24 bases between.

This clone was detected once. V usage is TRBV5-1 and J usage is TRBJ2-2, with D tentatively TRBD1 or TRBD2 (6 bases each). CDR1 and CDR2 (germline): SGHRS, YFSETQ. V lost 4 bases, J lost 8 bases, and 18 bases lay in between. CDR3 length: 15 amino acids. CDR3: CASSPGGDTWGELFF. The CDR3 region has the DNA TGCGCCAGCAGCCCTGGAGGGGACACTTGGGGGGAGCTGTTTTTT.

The chain is built from TRBV4-1 and TRBJ1-2, with unresolved D. This CDR3 has 14 amino acids. Germline-derived CDR1 and CDR2 are MGHRA and YSYEKL. V was shortened by 0 bases and J by 8 bases, with 13 bases between the two germline ends. CDR3 in amino acids: CASSQEGNPGGYTF. The CDR3 coding sequence is TGCGCCAGCAGCCAAGAGGGCAACCCGGGCGGCTACACCTTC.

The chain employs TRBV18 and TRBJ1-6, with 8 bases fitting TRBD1. V lost 2 bases, J lost 7 bases, and 16 bases stayed unmatched. CDR1 and CDR2 from the germline V gene are KGHSH and LQKENI. The CDR3 is made up of 19 amino acids. In DNA form, the CDR3 reads TGTGCCAGCTCACCAGATCTGCAGGGGGCGGGATCAAGGAATTCACCCCTCCACTTT. As protein: CASSPDLQGAGSRNSPLHF.

J is TRBJ1-6 and V is TRBV2; TRBD1 might be the D (5 bases). CDR1 and CDR2 from the germline V gene are SNHLY and FYNNEI. CDR3 length: 15 residues. V lost 1 base and J 6 bases, leaving 10 bases between the germline ends. CDR3 coding DNA: TGTGCCAGCAGTGAAGGAACGGGGCGTAATTCACCCCTCCACTTT. Translation: CASSEGTGRNSPLHF.

The gene calls are TRBV29-1 and TRBJ1-1, with D unresolved. CDR1 and CDR2 (germline): SQVTM, ANQGSEA. The CDR3 extends over 13 amino acids. Between the trimmed V and J ends, which lost 2 bases and 5 bases, there was a span of 12 bases. The CDR3 here is CSVEFGVRTEAFF. The CDR3 nucleotides read TGCAGCGTTGAATTCGGGGTGCGTACTGAAGCTTTCTTT.

In this sample, this clone turned up once. The chain has TRBV10-3 and TRBJ2-1, with 7 bases identical to TRBD2. This CDR3 is built from 14 residues. Losses at the gene ends were 6 bases for V and 6 bases for J; bases not matched to a gene: 8. Germline loops: CDR1 ENHRY, CDR2 SYGVKD. CDR3 sequence reads: CAIRRTSVGNEQFF. In DNA form, the CDR3 reads TGTGCCATCAGGAGGACTAGTGTCGGCAATGAGCAGTTCTTC.

The V and J genes are TRBV4-1 and TRBJ2-3; 7 nucleotides align to TRBD1. The CDR3 covers 15 residues. The V segment lost 4 bases and the J segment 2 bases; nucleotides outside the gene matches: 6. Germline values: CDR1 MGHRA, CDR2 YSYEKL. The CDR3 region is CASSPTGLSTDTQYF. DNA for the CDR3: TGCGCCAGCAGCCCGACAGGGCTGTCCACAGATACGCAGTATTTT.

This clone has a single count. The sample contains more than one DNA sequence encoding this CDR3. This chain connects TRBV2 to TRBJ2-7; TRBD2 is a possible D gene (5 bases). The CDR3 has 13 amino acids. Between the trimmed V and J ends, which lost 4 bases and 2 bases, there was a span of 9 bases. CDR1 and CDR2 (germline): SNHLY, FYNNEI. The chain's CDR3 is CASSVTGTYEQYF. The CDR3 DNA follows: TGTGCCAGCAGTGTGACGGGAACCTACGAGCAGTACTTC.

The chain joins TRBV5-1 to TRBJ2-1, with 11 bases matching TRBD2. The CDR3 is 16 residues long. Per the germline V gene, CDR1 is SGHRS and CDR2 is YFSETQ. Trimming cost V 1 base and J 10 bases; bases outside gene matches: 10. The CDR3 region is CASSLIPLAGGREQFF. The CDR3, as DNA: TGCGCCAGCAGCTTGATCCCATTAGCGGGGGGGCGAGAGCAGTTCTTC.

In the case of this clone: Other DNA sequences within the sample encode an identical CDR3. The V and J genes are TRBV6-1 and TRBJ1-5; D is unclear. Germline V lookup: CDR1 MNHNS, CDR2 SASEGT. The CDR3 runs 14 residues. V lost 0 bases, J lost 1 base, and 4 bases lay in between. This CDR3 is CASSEAGSNQPQHF. DNA for the CDR3: TGTGCCAGCAGTGAAGCCGGCAGCAATCAGCCCCAGCATTTT.

This clone occurred once. The chain employs TRBV10-3 and TRBJ2-3; TRBD2 matches 12 bases. Germline assignment: CDR1 ENHRY and CDR2 SYGVKD. Losses at the gene ends were 6 bases for V and 1 base for J; bases not matched to a gene: 2. The CDR3 is 15 residues long. The CDR3 protein is CAIRRTSGGTDTQYF. The CDR3 DNA sequence: TGTGCCATCAGACGGACTAGCGGGGGCACAGATACGCAGTATTTT.

This chain joins TRBV19 and TRBJ2-7; 8 bases are a match to TRBD2. The CDR3 length is 14 residues. The trim removed 5 bases at V and 0 bases at J, leaving 3 bases unmatched. Germline CDR1 and CDR2: LNHDA and SQIVND (reference sequence). CDR3 in amino acids: CASSVSGISYEQYF. The CDR3 DNA reads as TGTGCCAGTAGTGTTAGCGGGATCTCCTACGAGCAGTACTTC.

As DNA, the CDR3 is TGTGCCAGCAGTTCAACAGGGGGATATGGAAACACCATATATTTT. Translation: CASSSTGGYGNTIYF. V is TRBV6-5 and J is TRBJ1-3; 8 bases agree with TRBD1. The CDR3 sequence is 15 residues long. V shed 4 bases, J shed 3 bases, and the junction held 5 bases outside the gene matches. The germline gives CDR1 MNHEY, CDR2 SVGAGI.

In the case of this clone: The sample holds other DNA sequences that translate to the same CDR3. V is TRBV27 and J is TRBJ2-7; D is perhaps TRBD1 (6 bases). Germline CDR1 MNHEY, CDR2 SMNVEV (reference sequence). The CDR3 runs 13 residues. V was cut by 3 bases and J by 3 bases, with 9 bases left in between. CDR3 DNA: TGTGCCAGCAGTTTGAGCAGGGGCTACGAGCAGTACTTC. Amino acid sequence: CASSLSRGYEQYF.

The rearrangement links TRBV2 to TRBJ2-7; 7 positions match TRBD1. Germline CDR1 reads SNHLY; CDR2 reads FYNNEI. J gave up 6 bases and V 8 bases, and 10 bases lay outside the gene matches. CDR3 length: 13 residues. The CDR3, as DNA: TGTGCCAGCGGAAGACAGGGAGTGAGCGAGCAGTACTTC. Its translation: CASGRQGVSEQYF.